The 25 T cell receptor beta chains below come from one sample, sequenced in a study of metastatic and nonmetastatic thyroid tumors. MiXCR was used by TCRdb to re-call the PCR reads. In the table there are about 82,000 clones, under 15% of which are singletons. There were no patients who had received any treatment before thyroid surgery. Input material: tumor tissue. Source of these receptors: a female donor with papillary thyroid cancer or a benign thyroid nodule (not recorded which). Some clones in this sample may be carry-over from other donors' samples.

This clone was seen only a few times. This sequence may be a read error, since a much larger clone differs from it by one base. The chain joins TRBV2 to TRBJ1-1; tentative D call: TRBD1 (5 bases). CDR3 length: 17 amino acids. Trimming took off 8 bases at V and 0 bases at J, with 22 bases between the two ends. The V gene's germline CDR1 is SNHLY and CDR2 FYNNEI. CDR3 sequence: CASPRGSDSHMNTEAFF. The CDR3 DNA reads as TGTGCCAGCCCAAGGGGTAGCGACAGTCACATGAACACTGAAGCTTTCTTT.

This clone was seen at least ten times. The sample holds other DNA sequences that translate to the same CDR3. The chain uses TRBV15 and TRBJ2-3; tentatively, D is TRBD1 (5 bases). The germline V gene has CDR1 LNHNV and CDR2 YYDKDF (reference sequence). This CDR3 is built from 15 residues. Trimming shortened V by 0 bases and J by 0 bases, and 7 bases separated the two germline ends. CDR3 nucleotides: TGTGCCACCAGCAGAGATGACAGTAGCACAGATACGCAGTATTTT. It yields the protein CATSRDDSSTDTQYF. The full variable domain, rest sourced from reference TRBV15 and TRBJ2-3, is DAMVIQNPRYQVTQFGKPVTLSCSQTLNHNVMYWYQQKSSQAPKLLFHYYDKDFNNEADTPDNFQSRRPNTSFCFLDIRSPGLGDTAMYLCATSRDDSSTDTQYFGPGTRLTVL.

Details on this clone: A read error is possible here, since a much larger clone lies one base away. This chain connects TRBV24-1 to TRBJ2-1; maybe TRBD2 (5 bases). Germline values: CDR1 KGHDR, CDR2 SFDVKD. There are 16 residues in the CDR3. CDR3 bases: TGTGCCACCAATGATTTACTAGGCGGGTCGGACAATGAGCAGTTCTTC. This codes for CATNDLLGGSDNEQFF.

This clone was counted only a few times. A read error may explain this, as a much larger clone is one base away. Other DNA sequences in the sample encode the same CDR3. The V call is TRBV6-1, the J call TRBJ1-1; possibly TRBD1 for D (6 bases). The germline gives CDR1 MNHNS, CDR2 SASEGT. The CDR3 extends over 12 amino acids. The CDR3 sequence: CASSEGGTEAFF. CDR3 in DNA: TGTGCCAGTAGTGAAGGGGGCACTGAAGCTTTCTTT.

This clone was counted ten times or more. The sample carries other DNA sequences with the same CDR3. The chain recombines TRBV10-3 with TRBJ1-1; 8 nucleotides align to TRBD1. Germline trimming cut 2 bases from V and 1 base from J; bases unmatched to any gene: 0. CDR1 is ENHRY and CDR2 is SYGVKD in the germline V gene. The CDR3 extends over 14 amino acids. This CDR3 is CAISEDRGNTEAFF. The CDR3 DNA follows: TGTGCCATCAGTGAGGACAGGGGGAACACTGAAGCTTTCTTT.

There are many counts of this clone. The V gene is TRBV3-1, the J gene TRBJ2-2; D may be TRBD1 (7 bases). This CDR3 has 15 residues. V was pared by 2 bases and J by 6 bases, with 13 bases between. Germline V lookup: CDR1 LGHDT, CDR2 YNNKEL (reference sequence). In DNA, the CDR3 is TGTGCCAGCAGCCAACCCCAGGGGGGAGCCGGGGAGCTGTTTTTT. Translating it yields CASSQPQGGAGELFF. Variable domain in full (rest from reference TRBV3-1 and TRBJ2-2): DTAVSQTPKYLVTQMGNDKSIKCEQNLGHDTMYWYKQDSKKFLKIMFSYNNKELIINETVPNRFSPKSPDKAHLNLHINSLELGDSAVYFCASSQPQGGAGELFFGEGSRLTVL.

In its sample, this clone was seen many times. V gene TRBV14 combines with J gene TRBJ1-1; perhaps TRBD1 as D (5 bases). V lost 1 base and J lost 5, with 14 bases in between. The CDR3 is 15 amino acids. Per germline, CDR1 SGHDN and CDR2 FVKESK. The CDR3 loop reads CASSQVIGARTEAFF. In DNA, the CDR3 is TGTGCCAGCAGCCAAGTAATAGGGGCGCGAACTGAAGCTTTCTTT.

This clone was found a few times. Compared with germline, one end of the junction differs, possibly owing to a read error. In DNA form, the CDR3 reads TGCAGCGTTGGCTCATTAGGGGGCGCTGGAGACACCATATATTTT. Residues: CSVGSLGGAGDTIYF. The chain links TRBV29-1 to TRBJ1-3; 7 bases map to TRBD1. The germline V gene encodes CDR1 SQVTM and CDR2 ANQGSEA. This CDR3 spans 15 amino acids.

Many counts were recorded for this clone. J is TRBJ2-1 and V is TRBV5-1; D perhaps matches TRBD2 (6 bases). Germline assignment: CDR1 SGHRS and CDR2 YFSETQ. The V gene lost 2 bases and the J gene lost 5 bases, with 11 bases spanning the gap. CDR3 length equals 14 residues. The CDR3 is CASSFSGQDNEQFF. The CDR3 region has the DNA TGCGCCAGCAGCTTCAGCGGGCAAGACAATGAGCAGTTCTTC.

Worth noting for this clone: It may be a read error: a sequence one base away is much more abundant. The V gene is TRBV10-3, the J gene TRBJ2-2, with D perhaps matching TRBD2 (5 bases). Germline values: CDR1 ENHRY, CDR2 SYGVKD. This CDR3 is 15 amino acids long. The CDR3 region is CAISDEGENTGELLF. The DNA for the CDR3 is TGTGCCATCAGTGATGAGGGCGAGAACACCGGGGAGCTGCTTTTT.

This chain joins TRBV5-1 and TRBJ2-7, with D perhaps TRBD1 (6 bases). This CDR3 comprises 16 residues. Germline V gene sequence: CDR1 SGHRS, CDR2 YFSETQ. Trimming left V 1 base short and J 1 base short, with 15 bases between. The CDR3 here is CASSLSPGHFSYEQYF. The CDR3 DNA sequence: TGCGCCAGCAGCTTGTCCCCGGGACACTTTTCCTACGAGCAGTACTTC.

This clone came up many times. The gene calls are TRBV7-2 and TRBJ2-5; no clear D. The ends were cut back, 5 bases at V and 5 bases at J, with 12 bases in the middle. From germline, CDR1 is SGHTA and CDR2 FQGNSA. The CDR3 loop spans 13 amino acids. The CDR3 sequence is CASSPSTSETQYF. CDR3 nucleotide sequence: TGTGCCAGCAGCCCTTCCACCTCGGAGACCCAGTACTTC.

This clone appeared many times. The gene calls are TRBV11-2 and TRBJ2-7; no firm D call. Germline V gives CDR1 SGHAT, CDR2 FQNNGV. The CDR3 covers 13 residues. V lost 5 bases to trimming and J lost 2 bases, with 10 bases between them. CDR3 in amino acids: CASSRTHPYEQYF. In nucleotides, the CDR3 is TGTGCCAGCAGCCGAACCCACCCCTACGAGCAGTACTTC.

This clone has at least ten counts. The V and J genes are TRBV19 and TRBJ2-1; D perhaps matches TRBD2 (5 bases). The ends were cut back, 4 bases at V and 1 base at J, with 11 bases in the middle. The CDR3 runs 15 residues. The germline V gene has CDR1 LNHDA and CDR2 SQIVND (reference sequence). As DNA, the CDR3 is TGTGCCAGTAGTAGTGGGAGCTCGTCCTACAATGAGCAGTTCTTC. It translates to CASSSGSSSYNEQFF.

To note about this clone: The identical CDR3 is also encoded by other nucleotide sequences in the sample. The chain couples TRBV14 to TRBJ1-1; D is unresolved. The CDR3 contains 14 residues. Trimming took 2 bases from V and 1 from J, leaving 8 bases between them. CDR1 is SGHDN and CDR2 is FVKESK in the germline V gene. The CDR3 sequence is CASSQPGTNTEAFF. CDR3 bases: TGTGCCAGCAGCCAACCAGGCACGAACACTGAAGCTTTCTTT.

Remarks on this clone: A much larger clone lies a single base off, so this may be a read error. The chain links TRBV5-1 to TRBJ2-5; either TRBD1 or TRBD2 may supply D (5 bases each). The CDR3 is 14 amino acids. Germline-derived CDR1 and CDR2 are SGHRS and YFSETQ. This CDR3 reads CASSFLRGQDTQYF. The CDR3, as DNA: TGCGCCAGCAGCTTTCTCCGGGGCCAAGATACCCAGTACTTC. Full variable domain (missing parts from reference TRBV5-1 and TRBJ2-5): KAGVTQTPRYLIKTRGQQVTLSCSPISGHRSVSWYQQTPGQGLQFLFEYFSETQRNKGNFPGRFSGRQFSNSRSEMNVSTLELGDSALYLCASSFLRGQDTQYFGPGTRLLVL.

About this clone itself: A single base separates this from a much larger clone, so it may be a read error. The chain couples TRBV28 to TRBJ1-1; TRBD1 is a possible D gene (6 bases). Germline V gene sequence: CDR1 MDHEN, CDR2 SYDVKM. CDR3 length: 14 residues. CDR3 in DNA: TGTGCCAGCAGGCCCCTCGGGGGCGCACTTGAATCTTTCTTT. Its translation is CASRPLGGALESFF.

About this clone itself: The junction shows a germline mismatch at one end, possibly a read error. The chain couples TRBV28 to TRBJ2-7; TRBD2 aligns across 8 bases. CDR3 length: 15 residues. Germline lookup yields CDR1 MDHEN and CDR2 SYDVKM. CDR3 protein: CASRESGGQNYQQYF. CDR3 coding DNA: TGTGCCAGCAGAGAATCGGGAGGGCAGAACTACCAGCAGTACTTC.

The gene calls are TRBV11-2 and TRBJ2-6; D uncertain. V lost 1 base and J lost 2, with 6 bases in between. Looked up from germline, CDR1 is SGHAT and CDR2 is FQNNGV. The CDR3 spans 15 residues. The DNA for the CDR3 is TGTGCCAGCAGCTTAGTATTCCCTGGGGCCAACGTCCTGACTTTC. Its protein is CASSLVFPGANVLTF.

This clone was observed many times. The chain has TRBV5-5 and TRBJ2-7; no definite D call. The CDR3 is made up of 14 amino acids. The germline CDR1 and CDR2 sequences are SGHKS and YYEKEE (reference sequence). V lost 2 bases and J 1 base, leaving 10 bases between the germline ends. The DNA of the CDR3 is TGTGCCAGCAGCTTCGGGCACACATCCTACGAGCAGTACTTC. Translating it yields CASSFGHTSYEQYF.

This clone was recorded many times. This chain uses TRBV20-1 with TRBJ2-3; 12 bases align to TRBD2. This CDR3 has 14 residues. Germline CDR1 is DFQATT and CDR2 is SNEGSKA (reference sequence). V was pared by 2 bases and J by 4 bases, with 1 base of the junction left unmatched. Here the CDR3 reads CSARLAGGADTQYF. The CDR3 bases are TGCAGTGCTAGACTAGCGGGAGGGGCAGATACGCAGTATTTT.

This clone was observed a handful of times. This may be a read error, as it is one base from a much larger clone. The chain is built from TRBV6-1 and TRBJ2-7; D possibly corresponds to TRBD2 (5 bases). V was clipped by 8 bases and J by 0 bases, with 14 bases between them. CDR3 length: 14 residues. Germline CDR1 is MNHNS and CDR2 is SASEGT. CDR3 DNA sequence: TGTGCCAGCGCGCCCGGGATGAGCTCCTACGAGCAGTACTTC. Translated, it gives CASAPGMSSYEQYF.

In this sample, this clone turned up many times. V usage is TRBV20-1 and J usage is TRBJ2-2, with TRBD1 as a possible D gene (5 bases). The CDR3 length is 14 residues. The germline CDR1 and CDR2 sequences are DFQATT and SNEGSKA (reference sequence). V was pared by 4 bases and J by 4 bases, with 13 bases between. The CDR3 region has the DNA TGCAGTGCTACGCCGGGCAGGGCCACCGGGGAGCTGTTTTTT. Amino acid sequence: CSATPGRATGELFF.

This clone was recorded many times. The chain recombines TRBV10-3 with TRBJ2-5; 12 nucleotides align to TRBD2. After removal of 3 bases from V and 7 bases from J, the junction contained 15 bases not matched to a gene. The CDR3 is made up of 18 amino acids. Germline CDR1 is ENHRY and CDR2 is SYGVKD. CDR3 in amino acids: CAISEVASGRAPGVTQYF. Written as DNA, the CDR3 is TGTGCCATCAGTGAAGTGGCTAGCGGGAGGGCTCCGGGGGTGACCCAGTACTTC.

V and J are TRBV27 and TRBJ2-7; TRBD2 aligns across 7 bases. CDR1 and CDR2 (germline): MNHEY, SMNVEV (reference sequence). This CDR3 contains 15 residues. V lost 2 bases and J lost 3; bases outside the gene matches: 7. The CDR3 nucleotides are TGTGCCAGCAGTTTAGGAGCGGGACTTGTCTACGAGCAGTACTTC. This translates into CASSLGAGLVYEQYF.